These T cell receptor beta chains were read from a single sample in a study of neoadjuvant anti-PD-1 for oral cavity cancer. This table comes from immunoSEQ multiplex PCR, and its TCRdb copy is limited to in-frame clones, with some not included. The table shows fewer than 10,000 clones, with about 60% occurring only once. Sequenced material: PBMCs, taken after nivolumab (anti-PD-1) treatment. These receptors all stem from a person aged 35-80 years with oral cavity squamous cell carcinoma. The conserved cysteine and the conserved F or W are not part of the CDR3 here. Clone size is stated in some rows and not others, as once, few, many or a class when expanded.

clone size: -
J gene: TRBJ1-5
V gene: TRBV7-8
CDR3 protein: ASSLAARGLHQPQH

clone size: -
J gene: TRBJ2-7
V gene: TRBV25-1
CDR3 protein: ASTRPGSYEQY

clone size: -
J gene: TRBJ2-1
V gene: TRBV5-1
CDR3 protein: ASRAGESYNEQF

clone size: -
J gene: TRBJ1-5
V gene: TRBV6-1
CDR3 protein: ASSERGKGAQH

clone size: -
J gene: TRBJ1-2
V gene: TRBV28
CDR3 protein: ASSRAAYRGHGGYT

clone size: large
J gene: TRBJ2-7
V gene: TRBV27
CDR3 protein: ASRLAGGSYEQY

clone size: -
J gene: TRBJ2-7
V gene: TRBV5-1
CDR3 protein: ASSYRTVPYEQY

clone size: -
J gene: TRBJ1-2
V gene: TRBV30
CDR3 protein: AWSVRVGQTNKYGYT

clone size: -
J gene: TRBJ1-2
V gene: TRBV7-8
CDR3 protein: ASRDSSRGGYT

clone size: once
J gene: TRBJ2-2
V gene: TRBV7-9
CDR3 protein: ASREFVGELF

clone size: -
J gene: TRBJ2-7
V gene: TRBV2
CDR3 protein: ASSSGPPSYEQY

clone size: -
J gene: TRBJ2-3
V gene: TRBV9
CDR3 protein: ASSVAGISTDTQY

clone size: -
J gene: TRBJ1-6
V gene: TRBV5-1
CDR3 protein: ASSVGDRVNSPLH

clone size: once
J gene: TRBJ2-1
V gene: TRBV7-6
CDR3 protein: ASSPGTGREQF

clone size: -
J gene: TRBJ2-1
V gene: TRBV6-1
CDR3 protein: ASSEGWGRRGNEQF

clone size: -
J gene: TRBJ2-6
V gene: TRBV6-1
CDR3 protein: ASSAQVRAGANVLT

clone size: -
J gene: TRBJ1-2
V gene: TRBV5-6
CDR3 protein: ASSFGDRPNYGYT

clone size: -
J gene: TRBJ2-1
V gene: TRBV6-1
CDR3 protein: ALRSSGSYNEQF

clone size: few
J gene: TRBJ1-6
V gene: TRBV19
CDR3 protein: ASSNSFNSPLH

clone size: -
J gene: TRBJ2-1
V gene: TRBV7-9
CDR3 protein: ASSSRDRYNEQF

clone size: medium-sized
J gene: TRBJ1-5
V gene: TRBV10-1
CDR3 protein: ASRKGRERTISNQPQH

clone size: -
J gene: TRBJ1-3
V gene: TRBV5-6
CDR3 protein: ASSLVQLGNTIY

clone size: -
J gene: TRBJ2-7
V gene: TRBV29-1
CDR3 protein: SAGSGYEQY

clone size: few
J gene: TRBJ1-3
V gene: TRBV7-6
CDR3 protein: ASSLAPGGSGNTIY

clone size: -
J gene: TRBJ2-1
V gene: TRBV6-1
CDR3 protein: ASSETGGRRF

clone size: -
J gene: TRBJ1-2
V gene: TRBV7-2
CDR3 protein: ASSLTQGVSLFGYT

clone size: -
J gene: TRBJ2-7
V gene: TRBV7-2
CDR3 protein: ASSLEYRAYEQY

clone size: -
J gene: TRBJ2-7
V gene: TRBV14
CDR3 protein: ASSQVRGSSYEQY

clone size: -
J gene: TRBJ2-4
V gene: TRBV29-1
CDR3 protein: SVEDVNQY

clone size: once
J gene: TRBJ1-2
V gene: TRBV19
CDR3 protein: ASSMTDRYGYT

clone size: once
J gene: TRBJ2-5
V gene: TRBV5-1
CDR3 protein: ASSPSLTETQY

clone size: few
J gene: TRBJ2-4
V gene: TRBV6-6
CDR3 protein: ASSSGGRNIQY

clone size: -
J gene: TRBJ1-1
V gene: TRBV6-6
CDR3 protein: ASSWQGRNTEAF

clone size: -
J gene: TRBJ2-5
V gene: TRBV27
CDR3 protein: ASSLSGRATETQY

clone size: once
J gene: TRBJ2-1
V gene: TRBV11-2
CDR3 protein: ASSLGGGVREQF

clone size: -
J gene: TRBJ1-1
V gene: TRBV13
CDR3 protein: ASSYPGQGMDEAF

clone size: -
J gene: TRBJ2-7
V gene: TRBV30
CDR3 protein: AWAGTSGFREQY